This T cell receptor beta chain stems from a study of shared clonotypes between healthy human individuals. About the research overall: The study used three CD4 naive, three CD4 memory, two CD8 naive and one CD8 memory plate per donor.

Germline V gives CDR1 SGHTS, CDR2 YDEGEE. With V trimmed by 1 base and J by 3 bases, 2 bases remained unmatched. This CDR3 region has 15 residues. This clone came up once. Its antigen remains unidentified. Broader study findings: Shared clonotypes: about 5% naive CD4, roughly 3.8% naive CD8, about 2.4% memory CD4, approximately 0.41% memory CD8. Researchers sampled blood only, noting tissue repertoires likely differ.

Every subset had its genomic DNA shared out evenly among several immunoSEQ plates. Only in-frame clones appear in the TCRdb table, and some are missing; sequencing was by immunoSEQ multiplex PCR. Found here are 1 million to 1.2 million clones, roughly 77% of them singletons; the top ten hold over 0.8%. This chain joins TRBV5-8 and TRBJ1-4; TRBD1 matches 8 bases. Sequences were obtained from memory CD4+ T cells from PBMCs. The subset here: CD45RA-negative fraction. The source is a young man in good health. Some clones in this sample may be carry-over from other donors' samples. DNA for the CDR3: TGTGCCAGCAGCTTGTGGGGACAGGCTAATGAAAAACTGTTTTTT. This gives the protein CASSLWGQANEKLFF.